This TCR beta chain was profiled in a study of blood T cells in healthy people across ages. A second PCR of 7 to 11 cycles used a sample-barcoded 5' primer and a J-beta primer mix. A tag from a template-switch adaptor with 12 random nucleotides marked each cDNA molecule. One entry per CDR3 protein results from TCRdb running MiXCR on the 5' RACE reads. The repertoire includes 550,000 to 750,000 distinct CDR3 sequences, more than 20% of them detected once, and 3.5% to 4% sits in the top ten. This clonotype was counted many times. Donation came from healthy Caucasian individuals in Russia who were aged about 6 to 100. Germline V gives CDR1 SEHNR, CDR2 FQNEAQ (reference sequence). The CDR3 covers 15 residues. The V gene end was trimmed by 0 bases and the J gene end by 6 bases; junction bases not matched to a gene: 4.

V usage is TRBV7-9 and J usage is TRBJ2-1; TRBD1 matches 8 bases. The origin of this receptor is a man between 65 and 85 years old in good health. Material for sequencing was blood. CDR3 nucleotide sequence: TGTGCCAGCAGCTTAGCCGGACAGGGTGGCAATGAGCAGTTCTTC. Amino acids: CASSLAGQGGNEQFF.